Sequencing of this TCR beta chain was carried out in a study of cytomegalovirus exposure and HLA in healthy donors. General observations from the study: In a later analysis, an Asian-associated ancestry cluster reportedly showed fewer N-insertions than the 666-donor mean.

On this clone itself: Its target is unknown. The junction shows a germline mismatch at one end, possibly a read error.

There are 11 residues in the CDR3. Germline CDR1 reads LNHDA; CDR2 reads SQIVND (reference sequence). 13 Jbeta primers and 60 Vbeta primers were used for the PCR. Profiled with immunoSEQ multiplex PCR; TCRdb holds only in-frame clones, not every one. This repertoire shows about 100,000 clones, approximately 80% found once; its top ten account for about 4.4%. Material for sequencing was PBMCs. The clonotype was recovered from a woman between 70 and 85 years old in good health and CMV-seropositive. The chain combines TRBV19 with TRBJ2-1; D might be TRBD2 (5 bases). The CDR3 here is CASGLNNEQFF. CDR3 in DNA: TGTGCCAGTGGACTTAACAACGAGCAGTTCTTC.